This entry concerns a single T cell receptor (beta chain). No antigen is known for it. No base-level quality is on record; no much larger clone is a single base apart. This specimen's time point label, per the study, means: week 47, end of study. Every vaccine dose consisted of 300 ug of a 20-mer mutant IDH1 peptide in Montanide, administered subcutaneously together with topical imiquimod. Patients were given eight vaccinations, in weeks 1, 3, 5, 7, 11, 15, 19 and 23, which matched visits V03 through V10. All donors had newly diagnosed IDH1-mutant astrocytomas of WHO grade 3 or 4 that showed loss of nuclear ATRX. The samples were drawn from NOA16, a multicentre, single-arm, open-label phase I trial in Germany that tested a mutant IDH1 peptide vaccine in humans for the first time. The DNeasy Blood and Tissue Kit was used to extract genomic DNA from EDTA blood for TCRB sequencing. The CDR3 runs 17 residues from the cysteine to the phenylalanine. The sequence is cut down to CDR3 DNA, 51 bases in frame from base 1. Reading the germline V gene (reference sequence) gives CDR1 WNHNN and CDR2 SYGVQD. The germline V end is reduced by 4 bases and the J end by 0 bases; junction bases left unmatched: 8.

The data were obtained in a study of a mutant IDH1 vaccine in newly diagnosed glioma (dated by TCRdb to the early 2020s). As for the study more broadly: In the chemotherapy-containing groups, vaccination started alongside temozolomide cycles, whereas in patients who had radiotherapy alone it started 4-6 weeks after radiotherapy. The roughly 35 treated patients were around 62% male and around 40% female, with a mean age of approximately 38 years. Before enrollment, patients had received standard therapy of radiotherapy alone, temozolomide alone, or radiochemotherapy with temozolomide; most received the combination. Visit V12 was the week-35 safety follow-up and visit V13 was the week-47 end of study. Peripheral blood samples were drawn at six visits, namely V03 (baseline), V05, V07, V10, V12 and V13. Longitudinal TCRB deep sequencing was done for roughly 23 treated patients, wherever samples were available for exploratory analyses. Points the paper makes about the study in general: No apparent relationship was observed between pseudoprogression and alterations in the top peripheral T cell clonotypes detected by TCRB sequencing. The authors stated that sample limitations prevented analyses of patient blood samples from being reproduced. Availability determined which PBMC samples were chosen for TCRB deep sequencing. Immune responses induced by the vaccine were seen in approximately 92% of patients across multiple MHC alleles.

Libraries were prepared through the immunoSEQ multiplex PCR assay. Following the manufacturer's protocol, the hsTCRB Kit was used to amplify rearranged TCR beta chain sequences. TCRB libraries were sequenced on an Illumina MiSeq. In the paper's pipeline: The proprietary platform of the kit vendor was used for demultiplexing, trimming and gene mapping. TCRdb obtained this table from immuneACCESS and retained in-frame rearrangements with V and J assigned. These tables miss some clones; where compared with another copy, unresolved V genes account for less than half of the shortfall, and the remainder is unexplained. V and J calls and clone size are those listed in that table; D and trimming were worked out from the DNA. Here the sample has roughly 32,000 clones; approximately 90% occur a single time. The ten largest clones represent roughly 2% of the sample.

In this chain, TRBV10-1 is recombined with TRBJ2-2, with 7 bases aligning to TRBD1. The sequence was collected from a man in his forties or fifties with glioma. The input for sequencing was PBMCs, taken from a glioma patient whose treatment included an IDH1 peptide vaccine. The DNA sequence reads TGCGCCAGCAGTGGGAACTTGGACAGGACGAACACCGGGGAGCTGTTTTTT. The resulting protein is CASSGNLDRTNTGELFF.